This T cell receptor beta chain came from a study of identical twins. Germline V lookup: CDR1 MNHNY, CDR2 SVGAGI (reference sequence). The CDR3 is 13 residues long. Trimming at V came to 2 bases and at J to 12 bases, leaving 9 bases not matched to a gene. TCRdb analysed the 5' RACE reads with MiXCR anew, one entry per CDR3 protein. Seen here are 500,000 to 550,000 distinct CDR3 sequences, around 24% observed once, and the top ten hold 0.4% to 0.6%. The same specimen was also included in a second study, on yellow fever vaccine responses in identical twins.

This receptor was identified in a woman in her late teens or twenties in good health. The source material was CD4+ T cells sorted from blood. V and J are TRBV6-6 and TRBJ2-7, with 8 positions matching TRBD1. DNA for the CDR3: TGTGCCAGCAGTTACGACGGACAGGGTGGGTTGTACGTC. This encodes CASSYDGQGGLYV.